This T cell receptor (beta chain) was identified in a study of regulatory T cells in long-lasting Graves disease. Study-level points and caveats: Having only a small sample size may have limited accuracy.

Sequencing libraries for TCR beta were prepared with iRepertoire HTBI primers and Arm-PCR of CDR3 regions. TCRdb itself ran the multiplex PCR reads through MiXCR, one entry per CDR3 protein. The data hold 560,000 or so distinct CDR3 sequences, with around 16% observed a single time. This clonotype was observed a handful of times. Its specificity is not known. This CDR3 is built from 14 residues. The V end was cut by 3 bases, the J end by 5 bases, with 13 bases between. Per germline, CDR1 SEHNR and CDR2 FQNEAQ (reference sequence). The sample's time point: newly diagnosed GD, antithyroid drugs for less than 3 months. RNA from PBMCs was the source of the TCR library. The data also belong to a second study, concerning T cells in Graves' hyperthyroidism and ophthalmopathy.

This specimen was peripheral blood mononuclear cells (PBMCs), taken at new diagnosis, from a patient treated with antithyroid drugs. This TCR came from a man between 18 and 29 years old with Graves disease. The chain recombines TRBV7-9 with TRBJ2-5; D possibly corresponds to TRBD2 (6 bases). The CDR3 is CASSFPGEWETQYF. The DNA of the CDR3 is TGTGCCAGCAGCTTCCCGGGAGAGTGGGAGACCCAGTACTTC.